Presented here are 23 T cell receptor beta chains from one specimen sequenced in a study of blood T cell repertoires in COVID-19. Measured with immunoSEQ multiplex PCR; TCRdb has only the in-frame clones, and not every one. The sample carries roughly 400,000 clones, roughly nine tenths recorded once. The sequencing sample was made of PBMCs or T cells enriched from blood (not recorded which). The receptors come from a man under 40 who had recovered from COVID-19.

There are a few counts of this clone. The rearrangement links TRBV5-5 to TRBJ1-1, with 11 bases lining up with TRBD1. CDR3 length: 14 amino acids. In germline, CDR1 is SGHKS, CDR2 YYEKEE (reference sequence). V dropped 4 bases and J dropped 4; count of bases not matched to a gene: 3. CDR3 sequence: CASSLGQGGTEAFF. The CDR3 DNA sequence: TGTGCCAGCAGCCTGGGACAGGGGGGCACTGAAGCTTTCTTT.

As concerns this clone: Other DNA sequences within the sample encode an identical CDR3. The CDR3 reads CASSSGQGYEQYF. In nucleotides, the CDR3 is TGCGCCAGCAGCTCGGGACAGGGCTACGAGCAGTACTTC. This chain joins TRBV5-1 and TRBJ2-7; 9 bases are shared with TRBD1. The germline V gene encodes CDR1 SGHRS and CDR2 YFSETQ. V dropped 3 bases and J dropped 3; count of bases not matched to a gene: 1. CDR3 length: 13 amino acids.

The CDR3 DNA follows: TGTGCCAGCAGCTTAATGGGACAGGGCAGTGGAAACACCATATATTTT. Amino acids: CASSLMGQGSGNTIYF. The chain links TRBV11-2 to TRBJ1-3; 9 nucleotides align to TRBD1. Germline CDR1 SGHAT, CDR2 FQNNGV. V was pared by 2 bases and J by 3 bases, with 5 bases of the junction left unmatched. The CDR3 consists of 16 residues.

The V gene is TRBV2, the J gene TRBJ2-7; 7 bases match TRBD1. The CDR3 spans 14 residues. V trimming: 4 bases; J trimming: 2 bases; junction bases outside the gene matches: 5. Germline-derived CDR1 and CDR2 are SNHLY and FYNNEI. CDR3 protein: CASSVRDSTYEQYF. In DNA, the CDR3 is TGTGCCAGCAGTGTCCGGGACAGCACCTACGAGCAGTACTTC.

The chain combines TRBV7-9 with TRBJ2-3; 8 nucleotides agree with TRBD2. CDR3 length: 14 residues. V gave up 5 bases and J gave up 4 bases; unmatched junction bases: 5. Germline loops: CDR1 SEHNR, CDR2 FQNEAQ (reference sequence). CDR3 loop: CASSPTSAADTQYF. For the CDR3, the DNA is TGTGCCAGCAGCCCGACTAGCGCGGCAGATACGCAGTATTTT.

This chain links TRBV11-2 with TRBJ1-6; D is possibly TRBD1 (6 bases). The V gene lost 1 base and the J gene lost 7 bases, with 11 bases spanning the gap. This CDR3 is 15 amino acids long. The germline V gene encodes CDR1 SGHAT and CDR2 FQNNGV. The CDR3: CASSLGDTKNSPLHF. The CDR3 bases are TGTGCCAGCAGCTTAGGGGACACTAAAAATTCACCCCTCCACTTT. The full variable domain, with the rest looked up from reference TRBV11-2 and TRBJ1-6, is EAGVAQSPRYKIIEKRQSVAFWCNPISGHATLYWYQQILGQGPKLLIQFQNNGVVDDSQLPKDRFSAERLKGVDSTLKIQPAKLEDSAVYLCASSLGDTKNSPLHFGNGTRLTVT.

The V call is TRBV19, the J call TRBJ2-5, with 7 bases that match TRBD1. CDR3 length: 13 amino acids. Germline V gene data show CDR1 as LNHDA and CDR2 as SQIVND (reference sequence). Trimming took 3 bases from V and 2 from J; bases not matched to a gene: 0. CDR3 sequence reads: CASSMDRQETQYF. CDR3 coding DNA: TGTGCCAGTAGTATGGACAGGCAAGAGACCCAGTACTTC. The full variable domain, completed using reference TRBV19 and TRBJ2-5, is DGGITQSPKYLFRKEGQNVTLSCEQNLNHDAMYWYRQDPGQGLRLIYYSQIVNDFQKGDIAEGYSVSREKKESFPLTVTSAQKNPTAFYLCASSMDRQETQYFGPGTRLLVL.

This clone was seen just once. The chain uses TRBV5-4 and TRBJ2-2; possible D gene TRBD1, 6 bases. The CDR3 is 16 residues long. With 6 bases removed from V and 3 bases from J, the gap between germline ends came to 18 bases. The V gene's germline CDR1 is SGHNT and CDR2 YYREEE (reference sequence). CDR3 nucleotide sequence: TGTGCCAGCAAGCCCCCTGAGACAGGCGACACCGGGGAGCTGTTTTTT. It specifies CASKPPETGDTGELFF.

The chain has TRBV18 and TRBJ2-3, with 16 bases that match TRBD2. This CDR3 comprises 19 residues. CDR1 KGHSH and CDR2 LQKENI come from the germline V gene. V lost 3 bases and J lost 1; bases outside the gene matches: 7. CDR3 coding DNA: TGTGCCAGCTCACCGGGACTAGCGGGAGGGCCGGGGGGCACAGATACGCAGTATTTT. This gives the protein CASSPGLAGGPGGTDTQYF.

V and J are TRBV2 and TRBJ2-5; D may be TRBD2 (6 bases). The CDR3 has 16 amino acids. Trimming took off 7 bases at V and 5 bases at J, with 23 bases between the two ends. Germline CDR1 SNHLY, CDR2 FYNNEI. CDR3 region: CASTPQRGGEWETQYF. DNA for the CDR3: TGTGCCAGCACCCCACAGAGGGGCGGGGAATGGGAGACCCAGTACTTC.

The chain links TRBV28 to TRBJ2-1, with TRBD2 matching over 7 bases. The CDR3 loop spans 13 amino acids. CDR1 MDHEN and CDR2 SYDVKM come from the germline V gene. The ends lost 6 bases at V and 8 bases at J; junction bases unmatched: 7. In DNA form, the CDR3 reads TGTGCCAGCAGCCCCGGGGGGATCCATGAGCAGTTCTTC. Protein sequence: CASSPGGIHEQFF.

The rearrangement uses TRBV20-1 and TRBJ2-7, with D perhaps matching TRBD2 (6 bases). Germline V gene data show CDR1 as DFQATT and CDR2 as SNEGSKA (reference sequence). The ends were cut back, 3 bases at V and 0 bases at J, with 12 bases in the middle. The CDR3 runs 14 residues. The CDR3 DNA reads as TGCAGTGCTAGTGGGACTCCTGTCTCCTACGAGCAGTACTTC. The encoded protein is CSASGTPVSYEQYF.

The chain recombines TRBV24-1 with TRBJ2-3; D may be TRBD1 (6 bases). V lost 6 bases, J lost 0 bases, and 9 bases lay in between. Germline assignment: CDR1 KGHDR and CDR2 SFDVKD. This CDR3 contains 14 residues. The CDR3 sequence: CATSRDTSTDTQYF. The CDR3 bases are TGTGCCACCAGTCGGGACACTAGCACAGATACGCAGTATTTT.

This clone appeared a single time. V is TRBV6-5 and J is TRBJ2-7; D call uncertain. The V and J ends lost 6 bases and 2 bases respectively, with 8 bases between them. CDR3 length: 12 residues. Per the germline V gene, CDR1 is MNHEY and CDR2 is SVGAGI. The CDR3 nucleotides read TGTGCCAGCAGATCGTTCGCCTACGAGCAGTACTTC. As protein: CASRSFAYEQYF.

The chain is built from TRBV25-1 and TRBJ1-1; no clear D. The germline V gene encodes CDR1 MGHDK and CDR2 SYGVNS. The V gene lost 6 bases and the J gene lost 0 bases, with 5 bases spanning the gap. This CDR3 comprises 12 residues. The DNA of the CDR3 is TGTGCCAGCAGGGGCATGAACACTGAAGCTTTCTTT. Residues: CASRGMNTEAFF.

CDR3 loop: CASSQTRTSSYEQYF. The CDR3, as DNA: TGTGCCAGCAGCCAGACCCGGACTAGCTCCTACGAGCAGTACTTC. The rearrangement uses TRBV7-2 and TRBJ2-7; TRBD2 agrees at 7 bases. The ends lost 5 bases at V and 0 bases at J; junction bases unmatched: 7. Germline V gene sequence: CDR1 SGHTA, CDR2 FQGNSA. This CDR3 spans 15 amino acids.

V is TRBV5-8 and J is TRBJ2-2; 10 bases line up with TRBD2. The CDR3 runs to 17 residues. The germline gives CDR1 SGHTS, CDR2 YDEGEE. V shed 0 bases, J shed 4 bases, and the junction held 6 bases outside the gene matches. CDR3 protein: CASSLGLAGVGTGELFF. CDR3 DNA sequence: TGTGCCAGCAGCTTGGGGCTAGCGGGAGTTGGCACCGGGGAGCTGTTTTTT.

The chain uses TRBV3-1 (or the pseudogene TRBV3-2) and TRBJ2-1, with TRBD2 matching 8 bases. The V gene's germline CDR1 is LGHDT and CDR2 YNNKEL (reference sequence). This CDR3 is 16 amino acids long. V lost 4 bases and J lost 2; bases outside the gene matches: 7. Written as DNA, the CDR3 is TGTGCCAGCAGCCCCTATAGCGGGATCACCTACAATGAGCAGTTCTTC. Its protein is CASSPYSGITYNEQFF.

This chain joins TRBV29-1 and TRBJ2-4; D is perhaps TRBD1 (6 bases). Germline values: CDR1 SQVTM, CDR2 ANQGSEA. The CDR3 covers 13 residues. V lost 7 bases and J lost 1, with 11 bases in between. CDR3 DNA: TGCAGCGCTGGAGACAGGGCCAAAAACATTCAGTACTTC. It yields the protein CSAGDRAKNIQYF.

This clone has more than one count but fewer than ten. V usage is TRBV29-1 and J usage is TRBJ1-1; possible D gene TRBD1, 5 bases. Per the germline V gene, CDR1 is SQVTM and CDR2 is ANQGSEA. V was pared by 6 bases and J by 3 bases, with 17 bases between. CDR3 size: 14 residues. The CDR3 nucleotides read TGCAGCGTGTCTTTTCTAGGAGGGGACACTGAAGCTTTCTTT. Translated, it gives CSVSFLGGDTEAFF.

J is TRBJ2-6 and V is TRBV27; D call uncertain. Germline V gene sequence: CDR1 MNHEY, CDR2 SMNVEV (reference sequence). V was shortened by 3 bases and J by 2 bases, with 5 bases between the two germline ends. This CDR3 comprises 14 residues. The chain's CDR3 is CASSLIAGANVLTF. The CDR3 DNA sequence: TGTGCCAGCAGTTTGATAGCTGGGGCCAACGTCCTGACTTTC.

This clone was found a few times. V and J are TRBV2 and TRBJ2-7; TRBD1 might be the D (5 bases). CDR3 size: 12 residues. The V gene's germline CDR1 is SNHLY and CDR2 FYNNEI. Trimming removed 7 bases at V and 2 bases at J, with 9 bases between. CDR3 residues: CASKGVTYEQYF. The CDR3 region has the DNA TGTGCCAGCAAAGGGGTCACCTACGAGCAGTACTTC.

The V gene is TRBV6-2 or TRBV6-3, the J gene TRBJ2-6; 7 nucleotides align to TRBD2. Germline V gene data show CDR1 as MNHEY and CDR2 as SVGEGT. CDR3 length equals 17 residues. Trimming at V came to 2 bases and at J to 1 base, leaving 5 bases not matched to a gene. The CDR3 coding sequence is TGTGCCAGCAGTTACCTCCGGGAGGCATCTGGGGCCAACGTCCTGACTTTC. It encodes CASSYLREASGANVLTF.